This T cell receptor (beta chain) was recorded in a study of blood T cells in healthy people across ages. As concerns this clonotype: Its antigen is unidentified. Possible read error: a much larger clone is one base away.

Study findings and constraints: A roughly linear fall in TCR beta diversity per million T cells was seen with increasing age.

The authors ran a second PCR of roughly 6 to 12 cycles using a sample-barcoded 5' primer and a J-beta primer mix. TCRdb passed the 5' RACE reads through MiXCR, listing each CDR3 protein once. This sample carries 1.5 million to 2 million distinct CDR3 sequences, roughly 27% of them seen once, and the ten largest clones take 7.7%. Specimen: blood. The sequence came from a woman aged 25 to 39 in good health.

The CDR3 reads CASSPTGRSYNEQYF. The CDR3 DNA sequence: TGTGCCAGCAGCCCAACAGGGAGGTCCTACAATGAGCAGTACTTC. The chain recombines TRBV7-9 with TRBJ2-1; D is possibly TRBD1 or TRBD2 (6 bases each). Gene TRBJ2-7 matches the end of the DNA better, so the J call may be wrong. The V gene's germline CDR1 is SEHNR and CDR2 FQNEAQ (reference sequence). This CDR3 contains 15 residues.